This note documents a single T cell receptor (beta chain) sequence. This record comes from a study of T cell responses to AZD1222 COVID-19 vaccine. Produced via immunoSEQ multiplex PCR; TCRdb's table is partial and in-frame only. Of around 70,000 clones in the sample, about four fifths were seen once. This clonotype originated in an adult in good health. The sample consisted of peripheral blood, taken on day 0 of MenACWY control vaccination.

Written as DNA, the CDR3 is TGTGCCACCAGCAGTGTCGGAAACACTGAAGCTTTCTTT. Amino acid sequence: CATSSVGNTEAFF. The J gene is TRBJ1-1, the V gene TRBV15; D unclear. This CDR3 comprises 13 residues. V was trimmed by 3 bases and J by 2 bases, leaving 7 bases between them. Germline CDR1 LNHNV, CDR2 YYDKDF (reference sequence).